The source of this T cell receptor beta chain is a study of shared clonotypes between healthy human individuals. Study at large: There were three CD4 naive, three CD4 memory, two CD8 naive and one CD8 memory plates per donor. Overall study results and limits: What limited the represented genetic and exposure-history diversity was the small number of donors.

In germline, CDR1 is LNHDA, CDR2 SQIVND (reference sequence). The ends lost 4 bases at V and 7 bases at J; junction bases unmatched: 6. The CDR3 sequence is 14 residues long. TCRdb's copy holds only in-frame clones and misses some; the assay was immunoSEQ multiplex PCR. The table includes some 2,500,000 clones, just under 95% detected once. As regards this clone: The antigen is undetermined.

V gene TRBV19 combines with J gene TRBJ2-1; 8 bases line up with TRBD2. The TCR sequence derives from a young man in good health. Some clones in this sample may be carry-over from other donors' samples. Sequencing input: naive CD4+ T cells from PBMCs. Specified subset: CD45RA+ positively selected. The CDR3 protein is CASSSGRSLNEQFF. The CDR3 DNA reads TGTGCCAGTAGTAGCGGGAGGTCTCTTAATGAGCAGTTCTTC.